This TCR beta chain was observed in a study of T-cell reconstitution after alpha-beta-depleted transplantation in children. Molecular barcoding with unique molecular identifiers was used for the TCRbeta library. Each CDR3 protein is one row after TCRdb ran MiXCR on the PCR reads. This table holds 15,000 to 20,000 distinct CDR3 sequences, around 12% found once. General study points: T-cell counts and diversity at one year post-transplant came mainly from newly produced T cells.

The V end lost 0 bases, the J end lost 8 bases, and 14 bases lay between the germline ends. Germline CDR1 reads DFQATT; CDR2 reads SNEGSKA (reference sequence). The CDR3 runs 15 residues. This clonotype was recorded a few times. Its antigen is unidentified. The V call is TRBV20-1, the J call TRBJ1-6; D not certain. The starting material was PBMCs, mostly from graft donor cells, obtained 180 days after TCRalphabeta/CD19-depleted stem cell transplant. This TCR was sampled from a boy in the first two years of life who had a stem cell transplant for Wiskott-Aldrich syndrome, so the T cells may come from the graft donor. The CDR3 DNA reads TGCAGTGCTAGAGATCGGCTGAAGGGTGATTCACCCCTCCACTTT. This encodes CSARDRLKGDSPLHF.